Sequencing of this T cell receptor beta chain was carried out in a study of T-cell memory formation after mild COVID-19. Trimming took 2 bases from V and 0 from J, leaving 10 bases between them. This CDR3 comprises 15 residues. CDR1 and CDR2 (germline): SGHVS, FQNEAQ. Study-wide points: Later expanders leaned toward CD4+, whereas clones contracting from day 15 to 85 were balanced CD4/CD8. Most CD4+ clones that shrank were in CM and EM, while CD8+ ones turned up in EMRA. The second-wave clones peaking on day 37 were not confirmed as SARS-CoV-2-specific. Some responding clones appeared in pre-infection memory, suggesting cross-reactive memory joined.

One entry per CDR3 protein, called by TCRdb with MiXCR from the 5' RACE reads. The data show hundreds of thousands of distinct CDR3 sequences, about 13% seen once. The table lists this clonotype with a few counts. Its specificity is not known. The TCR originated in a man between 18 and 35 years old who had mild COVID-19 (a few samples of this study predate the infection). Cell type and time point are not known. J is TRBJ1-2 and V is TRBV7-8, with D maybe TRBD1 (5 bases). Material for sequencing was PBMCs or a T cell subset sorted from them (not recorded which). The chain's CDR3 is CASSLLGGANYGYTF. CDR3 bases: TGTGCCAGCAGCTTATTGGGGGGAGCTAACTATGGCTACACCTTC.